This T cell receptor beta chain was retrieved from a study of blood T cell repertoires in COVID-19. As regards this clone: One end of the junction is discordant with germline, which a read error may explain.

In the authors' methods: Amplification of reference gene primers was used by the study to estimate nucleated cell counts. The assay was immunoSEQ multiplex PCR, and TCRdb's table has in-frame clones only and misses some. For V, J and clone size, that table is used; D and trimming come from the DNA. The table includes around 85,000 clones, 90% detected once. The CDR3 runs to 17 residues. Germline V gives CDR1 SGHRS, CDR2 YFSETQ. The sequence was collected from a woman older than 75 with active or convalescent COVID-19. The chain carries TRBV5-1 and TRBJ2-1, with 8 bases identical to TRBD1. Sequenced input: peripheral blood. The CDR3 region is CASSELGLGQGGNGQFF. CDR3 coding DNA: TGCGCCAGCAGCGAGCTTGGGTTAGGACAGGGAGGAAATGGGCAGTTCTTC.